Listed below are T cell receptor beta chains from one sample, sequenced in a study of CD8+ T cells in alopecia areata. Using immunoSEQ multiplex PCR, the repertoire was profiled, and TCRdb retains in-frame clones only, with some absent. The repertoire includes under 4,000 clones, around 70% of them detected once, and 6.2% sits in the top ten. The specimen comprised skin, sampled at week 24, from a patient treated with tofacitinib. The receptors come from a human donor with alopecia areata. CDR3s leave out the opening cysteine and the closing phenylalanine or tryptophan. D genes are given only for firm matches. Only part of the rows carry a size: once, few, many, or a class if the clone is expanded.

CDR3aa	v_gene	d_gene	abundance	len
ASSPTYTPGGSYNEQF	TRBV14	NA	NA	16
ASSHSYRGRGLRTDTQY	TRBV27	NA	NA	17
ASSLQGANQPQH	TRBV27	TRBD1	few	12
ASSSTGTHTDTQY	TRBV7-2	NA	NA	13
SVSSTSFHEQF	TRBV29-1	NA	NA	11
AWSVQGREKLF	TRBV30	NA	few	11
ASSSTENIQY	TRBV6-5	NA	NA	10
ASSLAEDRGPGYT	TRBV5-1	TRBD1	once	13
ASSPDSDYGYT	TRBV7-2	NA	NA	11
ASSLSGAGPNEKLF	TRBV5-1	NA	NA	14
ASSVGVDTQY	TRBV9	NA	NA	10
ASSRGFTDTQY	TRBV19	NA	NA	11
SVVDRGHPYGYT	TRBV29-1	TRBD1	NA	12
ASSVGGDNEQF	TRBV9	NA	NA	11
ASSFGAMNTEAF	TRBV7-9	NA	NA	12
ASNSFVQGLDYGYT	TRBV7-2	NA	few	14
ASSLRSGGPSSYNEQF	TRBV5-1	TRBD2	NA	16
ASSPSLNTGELF	TRBV7-3	NA	NA	12
AWSTGLTDTQY	TRBV30	NA	once	11
ASSETENEKLF	TRBV2	NA	NA	11
ASSTGDQPQH	TRBV6-5	NA	NA	10
ASSRPLTGSWSSYEQY	TRBV2	NA	NA	16
ASSQDFQVGEKLF	TRBV4-1	NA	NA	13
ATSSQGTERRNGYT	TRBV15	TRBD1	NA	14
ASSLAVGAPFYNEQF	TRBV7-2	NA	NA	15
ARTNHRGEGEKLF	TRBV27	TRBD1	NA	13
ACSRPDKETGYT	TRBV4-1	NA	NA	12
SVAKGAPTDTQY	TRBV29-1	TRBD1	NA	12
ASKEGGGPYEQY	TRBV6-1	NA	NA	12
ASSQEEAGAYEQY	TRBV4-3	TRBD2	NA	13
ASSEQGYNSPLH	TRBV9	TRBD1	once	12
ASSLGRLGLAGRPHEQF	TRBV27	TRBD2	NA	17
ASSTRGREYEQY	TRBV6-6	TRBD1	NA	12
ASSFRDFYT	TRBV28	NA	NA	9
ATANSGANVLT	TRBV10-3	NA	NA	11
ASSMTRYGYT	TRBV6-1	NA	NA	10
ASSVGRGPYEQY	TRBV10-1	NA	few	12
ASSPGQSSNQPQH	TRBV6-5	TRBD1	NA	13
ASSQSGRRKLVEQY	TRBV23-1	NA	few	14
ASSADRGRSEKLF	TRBV7-2	TRBD1	NA	13
ASSSVQSSTDTQY	TRBV19	NA	NA	13
ASSEEVAGGYEQY	TRBV6-1	TRBD2	NA	13
ASSDPTWGADEKLF	TRBV10-2	NA	once	14
ASRETSGGRNEQF	TRBV9	TRBD2	few	13
ASSLRDLTGELF	TRBV27	NA	NA	12
ASKTGQQNEKLF	TRBV27	TRBD1	NA	12
ASSKTGIGYGYT	TRBV6-1	NA	NA	12
ASSFGVSGANVLT	TRBV5-6	NA	NA	13
ASSESERGGPGEQF	TRBV10-1	TRBD2	NA	14
ASGLSVNEQF	TRBV12-5	NA	NA	10
ASSLDIGTDTQY	TRBV7-2	NA	NA	12
ASSRDDRGSEQY	TRBV5-1	TRBD1	NA	12
ASSPPGQGTNYGYT	TRBV9	TRBD1	NA	14
ASRRSGTTYEQY	TRBV13	NA	once	12